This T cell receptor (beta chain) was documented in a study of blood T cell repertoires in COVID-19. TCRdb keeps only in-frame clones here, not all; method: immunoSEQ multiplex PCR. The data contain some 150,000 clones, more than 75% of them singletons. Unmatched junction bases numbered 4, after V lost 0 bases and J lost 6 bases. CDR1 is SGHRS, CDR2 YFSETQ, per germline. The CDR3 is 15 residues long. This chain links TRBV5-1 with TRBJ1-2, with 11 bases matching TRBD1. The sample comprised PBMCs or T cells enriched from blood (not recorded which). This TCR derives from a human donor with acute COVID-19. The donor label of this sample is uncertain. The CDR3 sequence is CASSLVGGQGDGYTF. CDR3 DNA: TGCGCCAGCAGCTTGGTAGGGGGACAGGGGGATGGCTACACCTTC.